The 8 T cell receptor beta chains given below trace back to one sample, sequenced in a study of blood T cells in healthy people across ages (dated by TCRdb to 2013 to 2016). The library was made by 5' RACE. The sequencing machine was an Illumina HiSeq 2500. The second PCR ran for roughly 7 to 11 cycles and used a J-beta primer mix along with a sample-barcoded 5' primer. TCRdb took the public reads, trimmed them with fastp at Q25, ran MiXCR for clone calling and kept in-frame beta chains. Records with the same CDR3 protein are collapsed into one entry carrying the most frequent genes and DNA. A total of some 890,000 distinct CDR3 sequences appear in this sample, just under 30% of them only once. 10% to 13% of the sample comes from the top ten. The sample was also reused in another study, on T cells of mothers and their children.

The sample consisted of blood. The source is a woman aged 40-49 years in good health.

This clonotype appeared many times. V gene TRBV7-6 combines with J gene TRBJ2-7; D is possibly TRBD1 (6 bases). V lost 5 bases, J lost 0 bases, and 14 bases lay in between. Germline V gives CDR1 SGHVS, CDR2 FNYEAQ. The CDR3 loop spans 15 amino acids. In DNA form, the CDR3 reads TGTGCCAGCAGCCCCTTGGAAGGGGGCTCCTACGAGCAGTACTTC. Protein sequence: CASSPLEGGSYEQYF.

A few counts support this clonotype. The chain recombines TRBV20-1 with TRBJ1-5; D call uncertain. The CDR3 is made up of 15 amino acids. The V end was cut by 3 bases, the J end by 7 bases, with 19 bases between. Germline loops: CDR1 DFQATT, CDR2 SNEGSKA (reference sequence). Here the CDR3 DNA reads TGCAGTGCTAGGGCCCTCGACGGGATGTGGCAGCCCCAGCATTTT. It encodes CSARALDGMWQPQHF.

The chain employs TRBV28 and TRBJ1-2; 7 bases agree with TRBD1. The CDR3 is 13 amino acids. V was pared by 8 bases and J by 8 bases, with 11 bases of the junction left unmatched. Looked up from germline, CDR1 is MDHEN and CDR2 is SYDVKM. The CDR3 nucleotides are TGTGCCAGCGGTGGAGACAGGGCTTACGGCTACACCTTC. Translation gives CASGGDRAYGYTF.

The sample holds a few counts of this clonotype. V gene TRBV12-3 or TRBV12-4 combines with J gene TRBJ2-7, with unresolved D. V was trimmed by 3 bases and J by 3 bases, leaving 9 bases between them. This CDR3 has 13 amino acids. CDR3 in DNA: TGTGCCAGCAGTTTCTCTTGGGGCTACGAGCAGTACTTC. Encoded protein: CASSFSWGYEQYF.

This clonotype was observed at least ten times. The chain joins TRBV28 to TRBJ2-7, with 11 bases lining up with TRBD1. This CDR3 region has 16 residues. Looked up from germline, CDR1 is MDHEN and CDR2 is SYDVKM. The V gene end was trimmed by 5 bases and the J gene end by 3 bases; junction bases not matched to a gene: 9. This chain's CDR3 is CASSPGVGTGGYEQYF. CDR3 DNA: TGTGCCAGCAGTCCGGGGGTGGGGACAGGGGGCTACGAGCAGTACTTC.

Concerning this clonotype itself: A much larger clone lies a single base off, so this may be a read error. The chain uses TRBV5-5 and TRBJ2-5; TRBD1 agrees at 7 bases. The CDR3 runs 20 residues. The germline V gene encodes CDR1 SGHKS and CDR2 YYEKEE (reference sequence). V shed 6 bases and J 1 base; nucleotides not matched to a gene: 24. Here the CDR3 DNA reads TGTGCCAGCAACATTGGTGGGGCCTTAAGGACAGGTTCATCCCAAGAGACCCAGTACTTC. Translation gives CASNIGGALRTGSSQETQYF.

Many counts were recorded for this clonotype. The V gene is TRBV12-3 or TRBV12-4, the J gene TRBJ2-1, with 11 bases that match TRBD2. This CDR3 is 16 amino acids long. The ends lost 5 bases at V and 3 bases at J; junction bases unmatched: 6. The CDR3: CASSHSSGGFYNEQFF. The CDR3, as DNA: TGTGCCAGCAGTCACTCTAGCGGGGGGTTCTACAATGAGCAGTTCTTC.

The V gene is TRBV28, the J gene TRBJ2-4, with D tentatively TRBD1 (6 bases). CDR1 and CDR2 (germline): MDHEN, SYDVKM. Trimming took off 5 bases at V and 4 bases at J, with 15 bases between the two ends. CDR3 length: 15 residues. CDR3 protein: CASSPRLDRKNIQYF. The CDR3 region has the DNA TGTGCCAGCAGTCCACGATTGGACAGAAAAAACATTCAGTACTTC.